The 6 T cell receptor beta chains below all came from one sample that was sequenced in a study of T cells in Graves' hyperthyroidism and ophthalmopathy. Regions amplified from RNA transcripts were the TCR beta CDR3 regions. First-round RT-PCR targeting the TCR CDR3 was performed with the HTBI primer set. TCRdb independently ran MiXCR on the multiplex PCR reads; one entry per CDR3 protein. The data show fewer than 550,000 distinct CDR3 sequences, around a quarter seen once. Sequencing input: blood. These receptors came from a woman aged 25 to 39 with Graves' ophthalmopathy.

This clonotype was observed a handful of times. The V call is TRBV5-1, the J call TRBJ1-2; weak D call: TRBD1 (6 bases). The CDR3 contains 14 residues. Trimming took off 3 bases at V and 7 bases at J, with 16 bases between the two ends. Per germline, CDR1 SGHRS and CDR2 YFSETQ. CDR3 sequence: CASSWGTGSSGYTF. The DNA of the CDR3 is TGCGCCAGCAGCTGGGGAACAGGGAGTTCTGGCTACACCTTC.

This sequence joins TRBV6-1 and TRBJ1-5; 7 nucleotides align to TRBD1. This CDR3 contains 14 residues. The junction had 4 bases not matched to a gene; V was cut back by 5 bases and J by 3 bases. The germline V gene has CDR1 MNHNS and CDR2 SASEGT. This chain's CDR3 is CASSTDRPNQPQHF. The DNA of the CDR3 is TGTGCCAGCAGTACGGACAGGCCCAATCAGCCCCAGCATTTT.

The V gene is TRBV29-1, the J gene TRBJ1-1; D is ambiguous. CDR3 length equals 11 residues. Germline assignment: CDR1 SQVTM and CDR2 ANQGSEA. The V end was cut by 2 bases, the J end by 5 bases, with 6 bases between. The CDR3 DNA sequence: TGCAGCGTTGAATGGAGAACTGAAGCTTTCTTT. Translated, it gives CSVEWRTEAFF.

The rearrangement uses TRBV6-1 and TRBJ2-2; D may be TRBD1 (5 bases). The germline gives CDR1 MNHNS, CDR2 SASEGT. The V and J ends lost 2 bases and 4 bases respectively, with 8 bases between them. This CDR3 region has 14 residues. CDR3 sequence: CASSELRGTGELFF. The CDR3 DNA is TGTGCCAGCAGTGAATTAAGGGGCACCGGGGAGCTGTTTTTT.

This clonotype was counted ten times or more. The chain uses TRBV7-2 and TRBJ1-5, with D possibly being TRBD1 (5 bases). Germline V gives CDR1 SGHTA, CDR2 FQGNSA. The CDR3 has 16 residues. Trimming left V 0 bases short and J 2 bases short, with 11 bases between. CDR3 loop: CASSLAGQGGNQPQHF. The DNA for the CDR3 is TGTGCCAGCAGCTTAGCGGGCCAGGGAGGCAATCAGCCCCAGCATTTT.

The V and J genes are TRBV29-1 and TRBJ2-7, with D possibly matching TRBD1 (5 bases). V was trimmed by 1 base and J by 3 bases, leaving 7 bases between them. The CDR3 totals 12 residues. Per germline, CDR1 SQVTM and CDR2 ANQGSEA. In DNA form, the CDR3 reads TGCAGCGTTGAAGGACAGAACTACGAGCAGTACTTC. Translation: CSVEGQNYEQYF.